Listed below are T cell receptor beta chains from one sample, sequenced in a study of shared clonotypes between healthy human individuals. The protocol was immunoSEQ multiplex PCR, while the TCRdb copy is restricted to in-frame clones and leaves out a portion. Altogether 800,000 to 950,000 clones are present, about 96% being singletons, with the ten largest covering approximately 0.2%. Sample: naive CD8+ T cells sorted from blood. Receptors were obtained from a young man in good health. The CDR3 runs from the conserved cysteine through the conserved F or W. A D gene is named only where the DNA matches it firmly. Only part of the rows carry a size: once, few, many, or a class if the clone is expanded.

D gene | J gene | clone size | V gene | CDR3 DNA | CDR3 protein
- | TRBJ2-2 | - | TRBV6-5 | TGTGCCAGCAGTTACGTGGCTTCCCTCCAGCTGTTTTTT | CASSYVASLQLFF
- | TRBJ2-3 | once | TRBV19 | TGTGCCAGTAGTTCGGGTGCGGGACTCTACACAGATACGCAGTATTTT | CASSSGAGLYTDTQYF
TRBD1 | TRBJ1-1 | - | TRBV29-1 | TGCAGCGTGTCTAAGGGACAGCGGAACACTGAAGCTTTCTTT | CSVSKGQRNTEAFF
- | TRBJ1-2 | once | TRBV6-4 | TGTGCCAGCAGTGATCGGGGGTCTGGCTACACCTTC | CASSDRGSGYTF
TRBD2 | TRBJ2-5 | - | TRBV15 | TGTGCCACCAGCAGAGATGGGGTAGCGGGAACGGAGACCCAGTACTTC | CATSRDGVAGTETQYF
- | TRBJ2-7 | - | TRBV27 | TGTGCCAGCAGTTTAGAGTGGGAGGCCCCCTACGAGCAGTACTTC | CASSLEWEAPYEQYF
TRBD1 | TRBJ1-3 | - | TRBV7-9 | TGTGCCAGCAGCACGGACAGGGGAGGTGGAAACACCATATATTTT | CASSTDRGGGNTIYF
- | TRBJ2-1 | - | TRBV5-4 | TGTGCCAGCAGCTTTGAAGGGGGTACCCGATATGGGTTGGACAATGAGCAGTTCTTC | CASSFEGGTRYGLDNEQFF
TRBD2 | TRBJ2-2 | - | TRBV7-6 | TGTGCCAGCAGGGGTAGCGGGAGTAACACCGGGGAGCTGTTTTTT | CASRGSGSNTGELFF
- | TRBJ2-1 | - | TRBV6-6 | TGTGCCAGCAGTTACCCTGACAATGAGCAGTTCTTC | CASSYPDNEQFF
- | TRBJ1-1 | - | TRBV18 | TGTGCCAGCTCACCGATCCAGGCTGAGGGTCACACTGAAGCTTTCTTT | CASSPIQAEGHTEAFF
TRBD1 | TRBJ1-1 | - | TRBV5-1 | TGCGCCAGCAGCGAGGGACAGGGTATAACTGAAGCTTTCTTT | CASSEGQGITEAFF
- | TRBJ2-7 | once | TRBV5-6 | TGTGCCAGCAGCTTGAGGAGAGAGCGGGCGGACGAGCAGTACTTC | CASSLRRERADEQYF
- | TRBJ2-6 | - | TRBV5-8 | TGTGCCAGCAGCTTGGGAGGGTTTGGGGCCAACGTCCTGACTTTC | CASSLGGFGANVLTF
TRBD1 | TRBJ2-7 | - | TRBV11-2 | TGTGCCAGCAGCTTAGTTAGCGAGACAGGGGTCTACGAGCAGTACTTC | CASSLVSETGVYEQYF
- | TRBJ1-1 | - | TRBV14 | TGTGCCAGCAGCCCTTTTATGAACACTGAAGCTTTCTTT | CASSPFMNTEAFF
- | TRBJ2-1 | once | TRBV27 | TGTGCCAGCAGTGGAATAGAGGAGCAGTTCTTC | CASSGIEEQFF
- | TRBJ2-7 | once | TRBV11-2 | TGTGCCAGCAGCAAAACCTACGAGCAGTACTTC | CASSKTYEQYF
- | TRBJ1-5 | - | TRBV5-1 | TGCGCCAGCACTCCAGGCGACGGCAATCAGCCCCAGCATTTT | CASTPGDGNQPQHF
TRBD2 | TRBJ2-7 | - | TRBV14 | TGTGCCAGCAGCCCTATGAACTTCGGGACTAGCGGGAGGCGGCAGTACTTC | CASSPMNFGTSGRRQYF
- | TRBJ2-7 | - | TRBV11-2 | TGTGCCAGCAGCTTAGTTGGCAGCACCTACGAGCAGTACTTC | CASSLVGSTYEQYF
- | TRBJ2-1 | - | TRBV7-9 | TGTGCCAGCATATCGCCAGGGGTTAATGAGCAGTTCTTC | CASISPGVNEQFF
TRBD1 | TRBJ2-1 | once | TRBV5-4 | TGTGCCAGCAGTGACAGGGAAGAGGGGACCTACAATGAGCAGTTCTTC | CASSDREEGTYNEQFF
- | TRBJ1-4 | once | TRBV7-9 | TGTGCCAGCAGCTTACTTGTCGGGGGAGGTGAAAAACTGTTTTTT | CASSLLVGGGEKLFF
- | TRBJ2-7 | - | TRBV5-6 | TGTGCCAGCAGCTTGTCCGGGCGGTACGAGCAGTACTTC | CASSLSGRYEQYF
- | TRBJ2-7 | - | TRBV28 | TGTGCCAGCAGTTTATTTCTGCAGGGGAAACACGAGCAGTACTTC | CASSLFLQGKHEQYF